The next 22 T cell receptor beta chains were all read from a single sample in a study of T cell clonality in common variable immunodeficiency. Here immunoSEQ multiplex PCR was the method, and the copy in TCRdb shows in-frame clones only, minus some. Listed here are about 81,000 clones without any singletons, the top ten holding under 1%. Sequencing was done on a sample of peripheral blood mononuclear cells. The receptor set was obtained from a person aged 18 to 70 in good health.

This clone was seen repeatedly, ten times or more. The CDR3 is cut off 3 residues early in the read; its end comes from the germline J gene. V gene TRBV2 combines with J gene TRBJ2-5; weak D call: TRBD1 (5 bases). The CDR3 has 12 amino acids. CDR1 and CDR2 from the germline V gene are SNHLY and FYNNEI. Trimming took 8 bases from V and 4 from J, leaving 11 bases between them. CDR3 DNA, as far as it was read: TGTGCCAGCGGTAGGACAACAGAGACC. As protein: CASGRTTET. In full, the CDR3 is CASGRTTETQYF.

This clone has at least ten counts. The read falls 3 residues short of the CDR3 end, and the missing part is taken from the germline J gene. Other DNA sequences in the sample encode the same CDR3. The chain couples TRBV28 to TRBJ2-3, with 9 nucleotides matching TRBD2. Germline values: CDR1 MDHEN, CDR2 SYDVKM. The CDR3 has 15 amino acids. The trim removed 1 base at V and 1 base at J, leaving 0 bases unmatched. The CDR3 region is CASSLLAGGTDTQYF. Partial CDR3 DNA: TGTGCCAGCAGTTTATTAGCGGGAGGCACAGATACG.

Ten or more counts support this clone. The CDR3 extends 3 residues past the end of the read, so its final part is completed from the germline J gene. The rearrangement joins TRBV6-2 or TRBV6-3 to TRBJ2-7; the match to TRBD2 covers 10 bases. Germline CDR1 reads MNHEY; CDR2 reads SVGEGT. This CDR3 is built from 16 residues. With 7 bases clipped from V and 0 bases from J, the junction kept 9 bases outside the gene matches. The CDR3 DNA, read in part, is TGTGCCAGCACCGGACCGGGACTAGCGAGCTCCTACGAG. Encoded protein: CASTGPGLASSYE. The complete CDR3 reads CASTGPGLASSYEQYF.

This clone was detected ten times or more. The read halts 3 residues ahead of the CDR3 end, with the missing end drawn from the germline J gene. This chain links TRBV6-1 with TRBJ2-2, with 8 bases fitting TRBD2. Germline CDR1 reads MNHNS; CDR2 reads SASEGT. V was pared by 2 bases and J by 1 base, with 6 bases of the junction left unmatched. This CDR3 region has 17 residues. CDR3 in amino acids: CASSEIAGRGNTGELFF. CDR3 DNA, as far as it was read: TGTGCCAGCAGTGAAATAGCGGGGAGAGGGAACACCGGGGAG.

This clone has a count of ten or more. The read comes to an end 3 residues before the CDR3 does, leaving the germline J gene to fill in the end. V and J are TRBV7-3 and TRBJ2-1; the match to TRBD2 covers 9 bases. CDR3 length: 17 amino acids. Germline CDR1 is SGHTA and CDR2 is FQGTGA. The V gene end was trimmed by 0 bases and the J gene end by 8 bases; junction bases not matched to a gene: 11. The sequenced CDR3 bases are TGTGCCAGCAGCTTAACGGCTAGCGGGATTTCGCGTGATGAG. Encoded protein: CASSLTASGISRDE. The complete CDR3 protein is CASSLTASGISRDEQFF.

This clone showed up many times. The CDR3 end lies 3 residues beyond the end of the read and is filled in from the germline J gene. The V and J genes are TRBV19 and TRBJ1-1; possibly TRBD1 for D (5 bases). Germline V gene lookup returns CDR1 LNHDA and CDR2 SQIVND (reference sequence). Trimming shortened V by 5 bases and J by 4 bases, and 14 bases separated the two germline ends. This CDR3 has 14 amino acids. CDR3 DNA (partial): TGTGCCAGTAGTTGGTCCAGGGCGACCACTGAA. Its translation: CASSWSRATTE. The CDR3 reads in full as CASSWSRATTEAFF.

This clone was observed many times. The CDR3 loop reads CASSLLLGGDTQYF. CDR3 bases read: TGTGCCAGCAGTTTACTGTTGGGGGGGGATACG. The rearrangement uses TRBV27 and TRBJ2-3; 7 nucleotides agree with TRBD2. The read finishes 3 residues shy of the CDR3 end, and the germline J gene is used to complete it. Germline V gene sequence: CDR1 MNHEY, CDR2 SMNVEV (reference sequence). J was trimmed by 6 bases and V by 2 bases; bases with no gene match: 5. This CDR3 spans 14 amino acids.

This clone has at least ten counts. Read coverage stops 3 residues before the CDR3 terminus; the germline J gene supplies the remainder. The chain couples TRBV5-4 to TRBJ2-1, with 11 bases fitting TRBD1. Trimming removed 1 base from V and 4 bases from J; junction bases left unmatched: 1. This CDR3 contains 15 residues. In germline, CDR1 is SGHNT, CDR2 YYREEE (reference sequence). CDR3 sequence reads: CASSLRDRGYNEQFF. The DNA read from the CDR3 is TGTGCCAGCAGCTTGAGGGACAGGGGGTACAATGAG.

CDR3 bases read: TGTGCCAGCACCCTGGCGGGACATATGAACACTGAA. The encoded protein is CASTLAGHMNTE. The CDR3 as a whole reads CASTLAGHMNTEAFF. The chain employs TRBV11-2 and TRBJ1-1; D may be TRBD1 (6 bases). The read is 3 residues too short to cover the CDR3 end, so that end is filled in from the germline J gene. Germline values: CDR1 SGHAT, CDR2 FQNNGV. The germline V and J ends were trimmed by 7 bases and 0 bases, with 15 bases remaining between them. CDR3 length equals 15 residues.

The sample holds many counts of this clone. From the germline J gene comes the end of the CDR3, since the read stops 3 residues before it. The V gene is TRBV10-1, the J gene TRBJ2-3; D remains ambiguous. The CDR3 is 14 amino acids. The germline CDR1 and CDR2 sequences are WNHNN and SYGVQD (reference sequence). The V end was cut by 2 bases, the J end by 1 base, with 7 bases between. CDR3 region: CASSENQGTDTQYF. CDR3 DNA, as far as it was read: TGCGCCAGCAGTGAGAACCAGGGCACAGATACG.

Many counts were recorded for this clone. With the read ending 3 residues before the CDR3 end, the germline J gene is used to fill in that end. This chain joins TRBV20-1 and TRBJ2-7, with TRBD1 as a possible D gene (5 bases). The CDR3 is 13 residues long. Germline values: CDR1 DFQATT, CDR2 SNEGSKA (reference sequence). V gave up 3 bases and J gave up 2 bases, with 11 bases separating them. CDR3 DNA, as far as it was read: TGCAGTGCTAGGGGCGACAGCACCTACGAG. This encodes CSARGDSTYE. The full CDR3 protein is CSARGDSTYEQYF.

This clone was seen ten or more times. The read ends 3 residues before the CDR3 terminus; that terminus is restored from the germline J gene. V and J are TRBV20-1 and TRBJ2-3, with 13 nucleotides matching TRBD2. The CDR3 is 18 amino acids. With 0 bases clipped from V and 3 bases from J, the junction kept 9 bases outside the gene matches. Germline assignment: CDR1 DFQATT and CDR2 SNEGSKA (reference sequence). CDR3 DNA, as far as it was read: TGCAGTGCTAGAGATATACTAGCGGGAGGGCCTGGAACAGATACG. This encodes CSARDILAGGPGTDT. The entire CDR3 protein is CSARDILAGGPGTDTQYF.

This clone occurred many times. The sequence runs out 3 residues before the end of the CDR3; the remainder is reconstructed from the germline J gene. The rearrangement uses TRBV7-2 and TRBJ2-5; 7 positions match TRBD1. V lost 3 bases and J lost 6; bases outside the gene matches: 7. The CDR3 is made up of 14 amino acids. Looked up from germline, CDR1 is SGHTA and CDR2 is FQGNSA. The CDR3 DNA, read in part, is TGTGCCAGCAGCTTCTACACAGGGGAGCAGACC. Translated, it gives CASSFYTGEQT. The whole CDR3 is CASSFYTGEQTQYF.

This clone has a count of ten or more. Read coverage stops 3 residues before the CDR3 terminus; the germline J gene supplies the remainder. The rearrangement uses TRBV20-1 and TRBJ1-2; 11 bases align to TRBD1. Germline CDR1 DFQATT, CDR2 SNEGSKA (reference sequence). CDR3 size: 15 residues. V gave up 5 bases and J gave up 2 bases; unmatched junction bases: 7. CDR3 DNA, as far as it was read: TGCAGTGCTCCCGGGACAGGGGGTGGGAACTATGGC. Its protein is CSAPGTGGGNYG. The entire CDR3 reads CSAPGTGGGNYGYTF.

This clone appeared a few times. The read stops 3 residues short of the end of the CDR3; the missing end is completed from the germline J gene. J is TRBJ1-4 and V is TRBV11-2; 7 nucleotides align to TRBD1. Germline loops: CDR1 SGHAT, CDR2 FQNNGV. The CDR3 sequence is 15 residues long. Trimming at V came to 5 bases and at J to 0 bases, leaving 3 bases not matched to a gene. CDR3 amino acids: CASSPGTATNEKLFF. CDR3 bases read: TGTGCCAGCAGCCCGGGGACAGCAACTAATGAAAAA.

This clone was detected many times. The sequence runs out 3 residues before the end of the CDR3; the remainder is reconstructed from the germline J gene. The chain is built from TRBV7-3 and TRBJ1-6, with D hard to call. The CDR3 consists of 13 residues. V lost 2 bases and J 8 bases, leaving 7 bases between the germline ends. CDR1 SGHTA and CDR2 FQGTGA come from the germline V gene. CDR3: CASSLVRDSPLHF. The sequenced CDR3 bases are TGTGCCAGCAGCTTAGTCCGTGATTCACCC.

This clone appeared many times. The sequence runs out 3 residues before the end of the CDR3; the remainder is reconstructed from the germline J gene. The rearrangement joins TRBV6-1 to TRBJ2-1; D call uncertain. This CDR3 is 13 amino acids long. The V end was cut by 5 bases, the J end by 8 bases, with 13 bases between. Per the germline V gene, CDR1 is MNHNS and CDR2 is SASEGT. The CDR3 DNA, read in part, is TGTGCCAGCAGTCAAGACCGGTACGATGAG. It specifies CASSQDRYDE. The CDR3 reads in full as CASSQDRYDEQFF.

Details on this clone: The read terminates 3 residues before the CDR3 end, so the remaining end is supplied by the germline J gene. The gene calls are TRBV7-9 and TRBJ2-1, with 9 bases fitting TRBD1. CDR3 length equals 15 residues. Germline loops: CDR1 SEHNR, CDR2 FQNEAQ (reference sequence). V lost 4 bases, J lost 1 base, and 2 bases stayed unmatched. CDR3 protein: CASSSGQGSYNEQFF. CDR3 bases read: TGTGCCAGCAGCTCGGGACAGGGTTCCTACAATGAG.

This clone was seen at least ten times. The sequenced fragment ends 3 residues before the CDR3 boundary, so the rest is inferred from the germline J gene. This chain connects TRBV5-6 to TRBJ1-2; 11 nucleotides agree with TRBD1. The length of the CDR3 is 15 residues. The junction had 7 bases not matched to a gene; V was cut back by 4 bases and J by 5 bases. The germline gives CDR1 SGHDT, CDR2 YYEEEE. CDR3 region: CASSTGTGGGYGYTF. The sequenced CDR3 bases are TGTGCCAGCAGCACCGGGACAGGGGGAGGATATGGC.

The DNA read from the CDR3 is TGTGCCAGTGCCCCTTTCTCAGGGTTCAATCAGCCC. Amino acid sequence: CASAPFSGFNQP. The entire CDR3 is CASAPFSGFNQPQHF. The J gene is TRBJ1-5, the V gene TRBV19; tentatively, D is TRBD1 (5 bases). The CDR3 end is not reached by the read, which stops 3 residues before it; the germline J gene fills it in. V dropped 8 bases and J dropped 3 bases, with 17 bases sitting between them. The CDR3 contains 15 residues. CDR1 is LNHDA and CDR2 is SQIVND in the germline V gene (reference sequence).

This clone was counted ten times or more. The read comes to an end 3 residues before the CDR3 does, leaving the germline J gene to fill in the end. V and J are TRBV9 and TRBJ1-4, with a tentative D call TRBD1 (5 bases). Trimming pared 4 bases from V and 5 bases from J, leaving 15 bases between. Germline values: CDR1 SGDLS, CDR2 YYNGEE. The CDR3 is 15 amino acids. The CDR3 spells CASSLRGDLNEKLFF. The DNA read from the CDR3 is TGTGCCAGCAGCCTTAGAGGGGATCTCAATGAAAAA.

This clone was recorded many times. The read gets to within 3 residues of the CDR3 end, and the germline J gene fills in the rest. The chain has TRBV5-5 and TRBJ2-1; D unclear. The CDR3 is 14 amino acids. V was pared by 5 bases and J by 7 bases, with 16 bases between. Per germline, CDR1 SGHKS and CDR2 YYEKEE (reference sequence). The CDR3 DNA, read in part, is TGTGCCAGCAGTACCCAATATAGTCCAAATGAG. Protein sequence: CASSTQYSPNE. The whole CDR3 sequence reads CASSTQYSPNEQFF.